This TCR beta chain was observed in a study of T cell changes during pregnancy in multiple sclerosis. Comment on this clone: At one of its ends the junction is not consistent with the germline gene, which may arise from a read error.

Per germline, CDR1 WNHNN and CDR2 SYGVQD (reference sequence). This CDR3 has 19 residues. The table came from immunoSEQ multiplex PCR; TCRdb's copy has only in-frame clones and leaves some out. The sample holds some 70,000 clones, roughly 92% seen once. The genes are TRBV10-1 and TRBJ2-5; perhaps TRBD1 as D (8 bases). Sequencing used CD8+ T cells from peripheral blood mononuclear cells, obtained in the third trimester of pregnancy. The source is a female donor in good health, enrolled as a control in a pregnancy study. CDR3 DNA: TGCGCCAGCAGTTGGCAAAATGGACAGGGAGGGAGCCGCCAAGAGGCCCAGTACTTC. It translates to CASSWQNGQGGSRQEAQYF.